What follows describes a single TCR beta chain. This sample was taken from a study of blood T cell repertoires in COVID-19. Study in general: The analysed material was cDNA or gDNA that came from T cells, B-cell-depleted T cells, or PBMCs.

The trim removed 4 bases at V and 6 bases at J, leaving 1 base unmatched. The CDR3 consists of 12 residues. Germline assignment: CDR1 ENHRY and CDR2 SYGVKD. Original processing notes: Counts of nucleated cells, estimated from reference gene primer amplification, were obtained. The repertoire was sequenced with immunoSEQ multiplex PCR; TCRdb's copy has only in-frame clones and lacks some. D and trimming come from the DNA, and the V and J calls and clone size come from that table. The sample has 180,000 or so clones; 70% to 90% are singletons. Input material: peripheral blood. The TCR was taken from a woman of 80 years or more with acute or convalescent COVID-19. The chain combines TRBV10-3 with TRBJ2-7; 9 bases map to TRBD1. The CDR3 sequence is CAISATGGEQYF. DNA for the CDR3: TGTGCCATCAGTGCGACAGGGGGCGAGCAGTACTTC.